These 9 T cell receptor beta chains came from one sample sequenced in a study of OX40 agonist ivuxolimab in advanced cancers. Libraries were prepared by immunoSEQ multiplex PCR; TCRdb keeps only in-frame clonotypes and omits some of them. The data contain tens of thousands of clones, 65% to 85% of them singletons. The sample consisted of CD4+ or CD8+ T cells sorted from blood, taken in a trial of the OX40 agonist ivuxolimab. The receptors were sampled from an adult with an advanced solid tumor such as melanoma, head and neck, liver or kidney cancer.

This clone appeared a single time. The chain uses TRBV5-1 and TRBJ2-1; 12 nucleotides align to TRBD2. This CDR3 has 16 residues. Per germline, CDR1 SGHRS and CDR2 YFSETQ. Unmatched junction bases numbered 1, after V lost 2 bases and J lost 1 base. CDR3 nucleotide sequence: TGCGCCAGCAGCTTTCTAGCGGGAGGGTCCTACAATGAGCAGTTCTTC. It is translated as CASSFLAGGSYNEQFF.

The J gene is TRBJ2-7, the V gene TRBV5-5; 8 bases match TRBD2. The V gene end was trimmed by 1 base and the J gene end by 1 base; junction bases not matched to a gene: 4. The CDR3 sequence is 15 residues long. Germline values: CDR1 SGHKS, CDR2 YYEKEE (reference sequence). The CDR3 loop reads CASSLRPGGSYEQYF. CDR3 coding DNA: TGTGCCAGCAGCTTGAGGCCGGGAGGGTCCTACGAGCAGTACTTC.

This clone was found once. The rearrangement links TRBV5-6 to TRBJ1-4, with 7 bases that match TRBD1. With 5 bases clipped from V and 3 bases from J, the junction kept 10 bases outside the gene matches. Germline V CDR1 and CDR2: SGHDT, YYEEEE. The CDR3 length is 16 residues. DNA for the CDR3: TGTGCCAGCAGAACGACCACAGGGGCATCTAATGAAAAACTGTTTTTT. It is translated as CASRTTTGASNEKLFF.

The chain has TRBV18 and TRBJ2-2, with 7 bases lining up with TRBD1. This CDR3 is built from 14 residues. Germline loops: CDR1 KGHSH, CDR2 LQKENI. Trimming at V came to 4 bases and at J to 7 bases, leaving 6 bases not matched to a gene. This CDR3 is CASSQTGVGGELFF. CDR3 bases: TGTGCCAGCTCACAAACAGGGGTCGGCGGGGAGCTGTTTTTT.

This clone occurred a few times. V usage is TRBV2 and J usage is TRBJ1-5, with a weak D call TRBD1 (5 bases). Trimming took 1 base from V and 5 from J, leaving 9 bases between them. The length of the CDR3 is 14 residues. Looked up from germline, CDR1 is SNHLY and CDR2 is FYNNEI. The chain's CDR3 is CASSEGGGDQPQHF. CDR3 bases: TGTGCCAGCAGTGAAGGTGGGGGTGATCAGCCCCAGCATTTT. Full variable domain (remainder filled in from reference TRBV2 and TRBJ1-5): EPEVTQTPSHQVTQMGQEVILRCVPISNHLYFYWYRQILGQKVEFLVSFYNNEISEKSEIFDDQFSVERPDGSNFTLKIRSTKLEDSAMYFCASSEGGGDQPQHFGDGTRLSIL.

The chain carries TRBV18 and TRBJ1-2, with unresolved D. The CDR3 contains 14 residues. Germline CDR1 KGHSH, CDR2 LQKENI. V was shortened by 3 bases and J by 4 bases, with 12 bases between the two germline ends. The CDR3 DNA is TGTGCCAGCTCACCCCCGTCAGTAATCTATGGCTACACCTTC. Protein: CASSPPSVIYGYTF.

The chain is built from TRBV5-1 and TRBJ2-7; D is perhaps TRBD1 (6 bases). Germline V lookup: CDR1 SGHRS, CDR2 YFSETQ. This CDR3 comprises 14 residues. The V end lost 4 bases, the J end lost 2 bases, and 13 bases lay between the germline ends. The CDR3: CASSAGTNTYEQYF. The CDR3 DNA follows: TGCGCCAGCAGCGCCGGGACAAATACCTACGAGCAGTACTTC.

The chain recombines TRBV5-4 with TRBJ2-3, with D uncertain. V was pared by 6 bases and J by 4 bases, with 18 bases between. The CDR3 runs 15 residues. Germline CDR1 SGHNT, CDR2 YYREEE (reference sequence). The CDR3 DNA follows: TGTGCCAGCAAGCCCGGCGGCGGTGGGGCAGATACGCAGTATTTT. Protein: CASKPGGGGADTQYF.

The CDR3 loop reads CASSYSSDARGGYTF. DNA for the CDR3: TGTGCCAGCAGTTACTCTTCCGACGCGAGGGGTGGCTACACCTTC. This chain links TRBV6-5 with TRBJ1-2, with TRBD1 as a possible D gene (5 bases). In germline, CDR1 is MNHEY, CDR2 SVGAGI. Trimming shortened V by 0 bases and J by 7 bases, and 15 bases separated the two germline ends. This CDR3 has 15 amino acids.